Listed below are T cell receptor beta chains from one sample, sequenced in a study of immune aging and cytomegalovirus after organ transplant. The antigens these receptors bind are not known. One entry per CDR3 protein, called by TCRdb with MiXCR from the single-cell sequencing reads. The sample gives 20,000 to 25,000 distinct CDR3 sequences, around 34% of which show up once; 20% to 30% is in the top ten. Sequenced material: CMV peptide-activated CD4+ and CD8+ T cells sorted from blood, taken at five time points, pooled. These receptors all come from a female donor who had a heart transplant and CMV viremia. CDR3s include the opening cysteine and the closing phenylalanine or tryptophan. A D gene is named only where the DNA matches it firmly. Size is stated for part of the rows, as once, few or many counts, or as a class when the clone is expanded.

cdr3_aa,cdr3_nt,v_call,clone_size,j_call,d_call
CSARGTVEAFF,TGCAGTGCTAGGGGGACAGTTGAAGCTTTCTTT,TRBV20-1,many,TRBJ1-1,TRBD1
CASSQPQGLAEETQYF,TGTGCCAGCAGCCAACCGCAGGGACTAGCGGAAGAGACCCAGTACTTC,TRBV5-5,many,TRBJ2-5,TRBD2
CASSFAALSAGGSYNEQFF,TGTGCCAGCAGCTTTGCCGCTCTCTCCGCGGGGGGCTCCTACAATGAGCAGTTCTTC,TRBV5-6,.,TRBJ2-1,TRBD2
CASSAGHSNTEAFF,TGTGCCAGCAGCGCCGGACACTCGAACACTGAAGCTTTCTTT,TRBV9,many,TRBJ1-1,.
CVSSQAEANTEAFF,TGTGTCAGCAGCCAGGCGGAGGCGAACACTGAAGCTTTCTTT,TRBV3-1,.,TRBJ1-1,.
CASSLFEGAAYGYTF,TGCGCCAGCAGCCTCTTTGAAGGCGCAGCCTATGGCTACACCTTC,TRBV4-1,.,TRBJ1-2,.
CASSAEGGLAGTDTQYF,TGTGCCAGCAGCGCCGAGGGGGGACTAGCGGGCACAGATACGCAGTATTTT,TRBV11-2,few,TRBJ2-3,TRBD2
CSARDSPTAEQYF,TGCAGTGCTAGAGATTCTCCGACAGCCGAGCAGTACTTC,TRBV20-1,few,TRBJ2-7,.
CASHRRGLSYGYTF,TGTGCCTCCCACCGAAGGGGGCTAAGCTATGGCTACACCTTC,TRBV30,.,TRBJ1-2,TRBD1
CASSQELAGALGETQYF,TGTGCCAGCAGCCAAGAGCTAGCGGGAGCCCTCGGGGAGACCCAGTACTTC,TRBV3-1,.,TRBJ2-5,TRBD2
CASSPQGGLGNEQFF,TGTGCCAGCAGCCCTCAAGGGGGTTTAGGTAATGAGCAGTTCTTC,TRBV7-9,.,TRBJ2-1,.
CASSGGRTEGSNEQFF,TGTGCCAGTAGCGGAGGTAGGACAGAGGGAAGCAATGAGCAGTTCTTC,TRBV19,few,TRBJ2-1,.
CASSEVRDRGSQPQHF,TGTGCCAGCAGTGAAGTTCGGGACAGGGGGAGTCAGCCCCAGCATTTT,TRBV6-1,few,TRBJ1-5,TRBD1
CASSLMGNTEAFF,TGTGCCAGCAGTTTGATGGGGAACACTGAAGCTTTCTTT,TRBV11-3,many,TRBJ1-1,.
CASSLVSGSWNEQFF,TGTGCCAGCAGCTTAGTTAGCGGGAGTTGGAATGAGCAGTTCTTC,TRBV7-2,medium-sized,TRBJ2-1,TRBD2
CASSLGDHGNTIYF,TGCGCCAGCAGCTTGGGGGACCACGGAAACACCATATATTTT,TRBV5-1,.,TRBJ1-3,.
CAIKDGVGYTGEQFF,TGTGCCATCAAGGACGGGGTGGGGTACACCGGTGAGCAGTTCTTC,TRBV10-3,medium-sized,TRBJ2-1,.
CASSYSIPSGRFGNEQFF,TGTGCCAGCAGTTACTCGATCCCTAGCGGGAGATTTGGGAATGAGCAGTTCTTC,TRBV6-5,.,TRBJ2-1,TRBD2
CSALTSGQGADGELFF,TGCAGTGCTCTAACATCGGGACAGGGGGCAGACGGGGAGCTGTTTTTT,TRBV20-1,.,TRBJ2-2,TRBD1
CASSRSPAENYEQYF,TGTGCCAGCAGCCGGAGCCCGGCGGAAAACTACGAGCAGTACTTC,TRBV7-2,.,TRBJ2-7,.
CAISQTGITNNEQFF,TGTGCCATCAGCCAGACAGGGATCACTAACAATGAGCAGTTCTTC,TRBV10-3,few,TRBJ2-1,TRBD1
CASSLDGGARLEQYF,TGTGCCAGCAGCTTAGACGGGGGGGCGCGACTCGAGCAGTACTTC,TRBV7-2,.,TRBJ2-7,TRBD2
CASSPTPIQGWFPTEAFF,TGTGCCAGCAGTCCCACTCCGATACAGGGTTGGTTCCCCACTGAAGCTTTCTTT,TRBV6-2/TRBV6-3,.,TRBJ1-1,.
CSALGDSYEQYF,TGCAGTGCTCTCGGGGACTCCTACGAGCAGTACTTC,TRBV20-1,once,TRBJ2-7,.
CAWSVPTGAVTEAFF,TGTGCCTGGAGTGTTCCGACAGGGGCGGTCACTGAAGCTTTCTTT,TRBV30,many,TRBJ1-1,TRBD1
CSVRSGAHEQYF,TGCAGCGTTCGCTCAGGGGCCCACGAGCAGTACTTC,TRBV29-1,few,TRBJ2-7,.
CASSPKGNLYNEQFF,TGTGCCAGCAGCCCCAAGGGAAACTTATACAATGAGCAGTTCTTC,TRBV13,.,TRBJ2-1,.
CASSPLGAGDTQYF,TGCGCCAGCAGTCCCCTAGGCGCCGGAGATACGCAGTATTTT,TRBV4-1,medium-sized,TRBJ2-3,.
CASSQRAASSYNGQFF,TGCGCCAGCAGCCAAAGGGCGGCTAGCTCCTACAATGGGCAGTTCTTC,TRBV4-3,few,TRBJ2-1,.
CASRLAGGGHEQFF,TGTGCCAGCAGATTAGCGGGAGGGGGACATGAGCAGTTCTTC,TRBV2,many,TRBJ2-1,TRBD2
CASSLDPGNTGELFF,TGCGCCAGCAGCTTGGATCCGGGTAACACCGGGGAGCTGTTTTTT,TRBV5-1,.,TRBJ2-2,.
CASSFQQGPGNTIYF,TGTGCCAGCAGTTTCCAACAGGGTCCTGGAAACACCATATATTTT,TRBV6-1,.,TRBJ1-3,.
CASRNHGNQPQHF,TGTGCCAGCAGAAATCACGGCAATCAGCCCCAGCATTTT,TRBV2,.,TRBJ1-5,.
CAIKQVGLTSGTDTQYF,TGTGCCATCAAACAAGTAGGCTTGACTAGCGGGACCGATACGCAGTATTTT,TRBV10-3,.,TRBJ2-3,TRBD2
CASSLRETGELFF,TGTGCCAGCAGCCTCAGGGAGACCGGGGAGCTGTTTTTT,TRBV3-1,few,TRBJ2-2,.
CTSSPDWPDTEAFF,TGTACCAGCAGCCCGGACTGGCCGGACACTGAAGCTTTCTTT,TRBV5-6,.,TRBJ1-1,.
CASGFQVGEQHF,TGTGCCAGCGGTTTCCAGGTTGGCGAGCAGCACTTC,TRBV27,.,TRBJ2-7,.
CASTDRLYNQPQHF,TGTGCCAGTACCGACAGGTTATACAATCAGCCCCAGCATTTT,TRBV19,.,TRBJ1-5,.
CASSQFRPGASGGQYF,TGTGCCAGCAGCCAGTTTCGGCCGGGGGCCTCGGGGGGCCAGTACTTC,TRBV7-2,few,TRBJ2-5,.
CASRAGLAGYTDTQYF,TGTGCCAGCAGGGCGGGACTAGCGGGTTACACAGATACGCAGTATTTT,TRBV6-5,.,TRBJ2-3,TRBD2
CSARDPSGAQETQYF,TGCAGTGCTAGAGATCCTTCAGGGGCCCAAGAGACCCAGTACTTC,TRBV20-1,once,TRBJ2-5,.
CASRAGTPQETQYF,TGTGCCAGCAGGGCGGGGACCCCCCAAGAGACCCAGTACTTC,TRBV12-3/TRBV12-4,.,TRBJ2-5,.
CASSETGNTIYF,TGTGCCAGCAGCGAGACTGGAAACACCATATATTTT,TRBV7-9,few,TRBJ1-3,.
CASSQTGDYGYTF,TGCGCCAGCAGCCAAACAGGGGACTATGGCTACACCTTC,TRBV4-3,.,TRBJ1-2,TRBD1
CASSLIGSYGPTDTQYF,TGTGCCAGCAGCTTGATAGGCTCGTACGGGCCCACAGATACGCAGTATTTT,TRBV5-4,few,TRBJ2-3,.
CASSTRGQGSYEQYF,TGTGCCAGCAGCACACGAGGACAGGGGTCCTACGAGCAGTACTTC,TRBV12-3/TRBV12-4,few,TRBJ2-7,TRBD1
CASSRDRSYTEVFF,TGTGCCAGCAGCCGGGACAGGTCATACACTGAAGTTTTCTTT,TRBV7-3,once,TRBJ1-1,TRBD1
CASSPQRLGNEKLFF,TGTGCCAGCTCACCGCAGCGGTTAGGAAATGAAAAACTGTTTTTT,TRBV18,.,TRBJ1-4,.
CSARGGTVNTEAFF,TGCAGTGCTAGGGGGGGGACGGTGAACACTGAAGCTTTCTTT,TRBV20-1,.,TRBJ1-1,.
CASSLVGSYEQYF,TGTGCCAGCAGCTTAGTAGGCTCCTACGAGCAGTACTTC,TRBV11-2,few,TRBJ2-7,.